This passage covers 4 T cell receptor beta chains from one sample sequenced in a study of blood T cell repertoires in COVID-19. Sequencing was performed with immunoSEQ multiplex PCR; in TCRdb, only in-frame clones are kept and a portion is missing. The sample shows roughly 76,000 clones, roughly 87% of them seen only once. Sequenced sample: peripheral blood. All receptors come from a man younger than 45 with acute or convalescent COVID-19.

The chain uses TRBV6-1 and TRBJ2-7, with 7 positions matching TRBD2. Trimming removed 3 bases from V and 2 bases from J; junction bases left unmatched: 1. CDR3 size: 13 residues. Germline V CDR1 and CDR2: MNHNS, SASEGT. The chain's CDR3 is CASSEGGTYEQYF. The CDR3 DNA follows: TGTGCCAGCAGTGAGGGGGGGACCTACGAGCAGTACTTC.

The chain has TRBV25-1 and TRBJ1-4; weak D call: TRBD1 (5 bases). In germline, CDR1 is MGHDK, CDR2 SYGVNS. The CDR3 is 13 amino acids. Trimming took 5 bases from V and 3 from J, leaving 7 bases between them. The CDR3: CASSSGSNEKLFF. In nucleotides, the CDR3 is TGTGCCAGCAGTTCAGGGTCTAATGAAAAACTGTTTTTT.

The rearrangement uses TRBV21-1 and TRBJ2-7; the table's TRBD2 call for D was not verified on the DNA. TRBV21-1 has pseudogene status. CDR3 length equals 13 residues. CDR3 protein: CASSASGSYEQYF. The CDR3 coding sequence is TGTGCCAGCTCAGCTAGCGGCTCCTACGAGCAGTACTTC.

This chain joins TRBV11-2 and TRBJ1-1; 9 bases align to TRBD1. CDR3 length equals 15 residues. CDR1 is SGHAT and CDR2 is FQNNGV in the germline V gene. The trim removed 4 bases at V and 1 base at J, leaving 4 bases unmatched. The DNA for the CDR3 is TGTGCCAGCAGCTATTGGACAGGGGAGAACACTGAAGCTTTCTTT. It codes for CASSYWTGENTEAFF.